Following are 21 T cell receptor beta chains from one sample sequenced in a study of cytomegalovirus exposure and HLA in healthy donors. This table comes from immunoSEQ multiplex PCR, and its TCRdb copy is limited to in-frame clones, with some not included. Here the sample spans about 360,000 clones, roughly 89% being singletons. Specimen: PBMCs. The receptors come from a woman under 30 in good health and CMV-seronegative.

The chain couples TRBV11-2 to TRBJ2-4; D unclear. Per the germline V gene, CDR1 is SGHAT and CDR2 is FQNNGV. Trimming shortened V by 5 bases and J by 0 bases, and 14 bases separated the two germline ends. This CDR3 has 16 residues. This CDR3 is CASSTVHRGAKNIQYF. CDR3 nucleotides: TGTGCCAGCAGCACCGTCCATAGAGGAGCCAAAAACATTCAGTACTTC.

The chain couples TRBV9 to TRBJ2-2, with unresolved D. This CDR3 spans 13 amino acids. The germline V and J ends were trimmed by 0 bases and 6 bases, with 6 bases remaining between them. Germline CDR1 is SGDLS and CDR2 is YYNGEE. The CDR3 DNA sequence: TGTGCCAGCAGCGTAGCTCCCCCCGGGGAGCTGTTTTTT. It is translated as CASSVAPPGELFF.

This clone was detected only once. The V and J genes are TRBV9 and TRBJ1-2; the match to TRBD1 covers 10 bases. The V gene end was trimmed by 2 bases and the J gene end by 3 bases; junction bases not matched to a gene: 7. The CDR3 consists of 16 residues. Germline CDR1 SGDLS, CDR2 YYNGEE. CDR3 protein: CASSVDRDRGYYGYTF. The CDR3 nucleotides are TGTGCCAGCAGCGTTGACCGGGACAGGGGATACTATGGCTACACCTTC.

This chain joins TRBV5-5 and TRBJ2-1; 10 positions match TRBD1. V was clipped by 4 bases and J by 8 bases; unmatched bases: 9. This CDR3 is built from 15 residues. Germline CDR1 and CDR2: SGHKS and YYEKEE (reference sequence). DNA for the CDR3: TGTGCCAGCAGCGGCGGGACAGGGGTTATACATGAGCAGTTCTTC. As protein: CASSGGTGVIHEQFF.

This chain links TRBV19 with TRBJ1-5; 7 nucleotides match TRBD1. Losses at the gene ends were 5 bases for V and 7 bases for J; bases not matched to a gene: 8. The CDR3 has 14 amino acids. Germline loops: CDR1 LNHDA, CDR2 SQIVND (reference sequence). Here the CDR3 reads CASSSTGMGQPQHF. CDR3 DNA sequence: TGTGCCAGTAGTTCGACAGGGATGGGGCAGCCCCAGCATTTT.

The V gene is TRBV4-1, the J gene TRBJ1-1, with D possibly being TRBD1 (6 bases). This CDR3 region has 12 residues. The V end lost 1 base, the J end lost 6 bases, and 6 bases lay between the germline ends. CDR1 and CDR2 (germline): MGHRA, YSYEKL. The CDR3 nucleotides read TGCGCCAGCAGCCAAGGGACAGCTGAAGCTTTCTTT. Its translation is CASSQGTAEAFF.

The chain couples TRBV5-1 to TRBJ2-7, with D tentatively TRBD1 (7 bases). Per the germline V gene, CDR1 is SGHRS and CDR2 is YFSETQ. The length of the CDR3 is 16 residues. The V gene lost 0 bases and the J gene lost 3 bases, with 16 bases spanning the gap. This CDR3 is CASSLGGTVKNYEQYF. In DNA form, the CDR3 reads TGCGCCAGCAGCTTGGGCGGGACAGTTAAGAACTACGAGCAGTACTTC.

The count of this clone is one. The chain recombines TRBV2 with TRBJ1-1, with 7 bases matching TRBD1. Germline V gene sequence: CDR1 SNHLY, CDR2 FYNNEI. V lost 2 bases, J lost 1 base, and 1 base stayed unmatched. The CDR3 sequence is 14 residues long. CDR3 region: CASSERTGNTEAFF. The CDR3 DNA reads as TGTGCCAGCAGTGAAAGGACAGGGAACACTGAAGCTTTCTTT.

J is TRBJ2-1 and V is TRBV4-1; D is uncertain. The CDR3 totals 19 residues. The germline V and J ends were trimmed by 3 bases and 5 bases, with 26 bases remaining between them. Germline values: CDR1 MGHRA, CDR2 YSYEKL. Written as DNA, the CDR3 is TGCGCCAGCAGCCACCTTAAACTCACCCAGGCAATTTTAGACAATGAGCAGTTCTTC. Amino acids: CASSHLKLTQAILDNEQFF.

The rearrangement uses TRBV6-1 and TRBJ1-4, with 8 bases identical to TRBD1. Germline assignment: CDR1 MNHNS and CDR2 SASEGT. V shed 3 bases, J shed 8 bases, and the junction held 8 bases outside the gene matches. The CDR3 loop spans 15 amino acids. CDR3 sequence: CASSDLTGAGEKLFF. The CDR3 region has the DNA TGTGCCAGCAGTGACCTGACAGGGGCGGGCGAAAAACTGTTTTTT.

This sequence joins TRBV7-8 and TRBJ2-7; 9 nucleotides line up with TRBD2. The CDR3 runs 15 residues. After removal of 3 bases from V and 7 bases from J, the junction contained 10 bases not matched to a gene. Looked up from germline, CDR1 is SGHVS and CDR2 is FQNEAQ. The CDR3 DNA reads TGTGCCAGCAGCTTTGTTGGGACTAGCCGGAGGGAGCAGTACTTC. Amino acid sequence: CASSFVGTSRREQYF.

This rearrangement joins TRBV4-2 to TRBJ2-7; TRBD2 matches at 15 bases. The junction had 5 bases not matched to a gene; V was cut back by 0 bases and J by 5 bases. From germline, CDR1 is LGHNA and CDR2 YNFKEQ. This CDR3 contains 17 residues. For the CDR3, the DNA is TGTGCCAGCAGCCAAGATCTCGGGACTAGCGGGAGGCACGAGCAGTACTTC. Protein sequence: CASSQDLGTSGRHEQYF.

V gene TRBV9 combines with J gene TRBJ2-6; D gene uncertain. CDR3 length: 15 amino acids. Germline V gene sequence: CDR1 SGDLS, CDR2 YYNGEE. The V and J ends lost 0 bases and 2 bases respectively, with 6 bases between them. CDR3 loop: CASSVGSTGANVLTF. Here the CDR3 DNA reads TGTGCCAGCAGCGTAGGGAGTACTGGGGCCAACGTCCTGACTTTC.

The chain joins TRBV6-4 to TRBJ1-6; 12 nucleotides agree with TRBD1. Trimming at V came to 9 bases and at J to 9 bases, leaving 15 bases not matched to a gene. This CDR3 spans 17 amino acids. CDR1 is MRHNA and CDR2 is SNTAGT in the germline V gene. The CDR3 DNA sequence: TGTGCCAGACACCGGGACAGGGGGCCAAAGCGGCGTTCACCCCTCCACTTT. Translation: CARHRDRGPKRRSPLHF.

The chain has TRBV5-4 and TRBJ2-1; tentatively, D is TRBD2 (6 bases). V was shortened by 2 bases and J by 1 base, with 10 bases between the two germline ends. This CDR3 has 15 residues. Germline CDR1 SGHNT, CDR2 YYREEE (reference sequence). Here the CDR3 DNA reads TGTGCCAGCAGCTTCGGTAGCGGTTCCTACAATGAGCAGTTCTTC. This sequence encodes CASSFGSGSYNEQFF. The whole variable domain, remainder taken from reference TRBV5-4 and TRBJ2-1, is ETGVTQSPTHLIKTRGQQVTLRCSSQSGHNTVSWYQQALGQGPQFIFQYYREEENGRGNFPPRFSGLQFPNYSSELNVNALELDDSALYLCASSFGSGSYNEQFFGPGTRLTVL.

This chain links TRBV11-2 with TRBJ2-7; 10 nucleotides align to TRBD1. J gave up 0 bases and V 6 bases, and 8 bases lay outside the gene matches. This CDR3 has 16 residues. Germline loops: CDR1 SGHAT, CDR2 FQNNGV. The CDR3 DNA is TGTGCCAGCAGTCCGCGGGGACAGGGGACCTCCTACGAGCAGTACTTC. Its translation is CASSPRGQGTSYEQYF.

V is TRBV2 and J is TRBJ1-1; D gene unclear. Germline V CDR1 and CDR2: SNHLY, FYNNEI. This CDR3 has 13 residues. V lost 8 bases and J 0 bases, leaving 10 bases between the germline ends. The CDR3 DNA is TGTGCCAGCGCGGGGTCACTGAACACTGAAGCTTTCTTT. Its protein product is CASAGSLNTEAFF.

This clone was seen just once. The chain links TRBV7-9 to TRBJ2-7; 12 bases agree with TRBD1. There are 16 residues in the CDR3. Germline V gene lookup returns CDR1 SEHNR and CDR2 FQNEAQ (reference sequence). V was clipped by 3 bases and J by 3 bases; unmatched bases: 6. Written as DNA, the CDR3 is TGTGCCAGCAGCTTTCCGGGACAGGGGGCTATCTACGAGCAGTACTTC. It is translated as CASSFPGQGAIYEQYF. The entire variable domain, with the rest obtained from reference TRBV7-9 and TRBJ2-7, is as follows: DTGVSQNPRHKITKRGQNVTFRCDPISEHNRLYWYRQTLGQGPEFLTYFQNEAQLEKSRLLSDRFSAERPKGSFSTLEIQRTEQGDSAMYLCASSFPGQGAIYEQYFGPGTRLTVT.

This CDR3 reads CASSLWGDSLYNEQFF. The CDR3 nucleotides read TGTGCCAGCAGCCTATGGGGGGATAGCCTTTACAATGAGCAGTTCTTC. The V and J genes are TRBV9 and TRBJ2-1; D possibly corresponds to TRBD2 (6 bases). CDR3 length: 16 amino acids. With 4 bases removed from V and 4 bases from J, the gap between germline ends came to 18 bases. Germline-derived CDR1 and CDR2 are SGDLS and YYNGEE. Looking up the rest from reference TRBV9 and TRBJ2-1 gives the full variable domain: DSGVTQTPKHLITATGQRVTLRCSPRSGDLSVYWYQQSLDQGLQFLIQYYNGEERAKGNILERFSAQQFPDLHSELNLSSLELGDSALYFCASSLWGDSLYNEQFFGPGTRLTVL.

The gene calls are TRBV27 and TRBJ1-1; D remains unclear. CDR1 MNHEY and CDR2 SMNVEV come from the germline V gene (reference sequence). The V end lost 7 bases, the J end lost 1 base, and 13 bases lay between the germline ends. This CDR3 region has 14 residues. The CDR3 sequence: CASMGSRANTEAFF. For the CDR3, the DNA is TGTGCCAGCATGGGCAGCCGTGCGAACACTGAAGCTTTCTTT.

A few counts support this clone. The chain is built from TRBV6-5 and TRBJ2-7; 8 nucleotides agree with TRBD2. CDR3 length equals 13 residues. The V segment lost 5 bases and the J segment 5 bases; nucleotides outside the gene matches: 5. Per the germline V gene, CDR1 is MNHEY and CDR2 is SVGAGI. This CDR3 is CASSRLAGHEQYF. CDR3 coding DNA: TGTGCCAGCAGTCGCCTAGCGGGCCACGAGCAGTACTTC.